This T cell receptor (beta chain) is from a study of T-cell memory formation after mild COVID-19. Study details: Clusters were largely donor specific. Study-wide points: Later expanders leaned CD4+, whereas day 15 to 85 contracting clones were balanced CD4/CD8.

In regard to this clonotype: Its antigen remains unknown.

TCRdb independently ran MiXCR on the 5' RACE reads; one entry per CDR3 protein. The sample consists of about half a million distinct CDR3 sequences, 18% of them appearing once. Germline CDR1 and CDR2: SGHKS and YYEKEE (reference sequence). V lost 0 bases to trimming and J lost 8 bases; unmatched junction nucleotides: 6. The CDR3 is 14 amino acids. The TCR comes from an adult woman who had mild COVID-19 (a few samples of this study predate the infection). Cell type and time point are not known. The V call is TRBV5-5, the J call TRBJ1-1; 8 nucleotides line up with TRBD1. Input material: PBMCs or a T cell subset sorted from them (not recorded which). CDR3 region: CASSLEQGEVEAFF. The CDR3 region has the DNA TGTGCCAGCAGCTTGGAACAGGGGGAAGTAGAAGCTTTCTTT.